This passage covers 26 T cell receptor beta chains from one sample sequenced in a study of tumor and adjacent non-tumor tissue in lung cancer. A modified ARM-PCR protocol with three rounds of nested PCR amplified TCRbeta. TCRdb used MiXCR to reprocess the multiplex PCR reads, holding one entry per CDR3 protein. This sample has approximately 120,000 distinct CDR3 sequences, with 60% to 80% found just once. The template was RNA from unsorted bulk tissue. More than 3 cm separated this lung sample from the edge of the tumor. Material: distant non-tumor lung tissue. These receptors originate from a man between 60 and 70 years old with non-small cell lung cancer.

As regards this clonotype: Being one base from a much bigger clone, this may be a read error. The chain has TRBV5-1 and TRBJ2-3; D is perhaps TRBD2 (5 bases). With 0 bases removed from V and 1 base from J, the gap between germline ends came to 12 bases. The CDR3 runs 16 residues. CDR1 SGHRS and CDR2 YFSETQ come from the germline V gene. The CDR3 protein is CASSLARLAGTDTQYF. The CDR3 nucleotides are TGCGCCAGCAGCTTGGCCAGGCTAGCTGGCACAGATACGCAGTATTTT.

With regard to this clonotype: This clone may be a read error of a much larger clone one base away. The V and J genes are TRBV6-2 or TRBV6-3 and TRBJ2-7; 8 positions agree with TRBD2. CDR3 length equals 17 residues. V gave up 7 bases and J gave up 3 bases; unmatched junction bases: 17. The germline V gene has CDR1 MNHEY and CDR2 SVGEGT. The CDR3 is CASNPGLVGGPNYEQYF. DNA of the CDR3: TGTGCCAGCAATCCGGGACTAGTGGGAGGGCCCAACTACGAGCAGTACTTC.

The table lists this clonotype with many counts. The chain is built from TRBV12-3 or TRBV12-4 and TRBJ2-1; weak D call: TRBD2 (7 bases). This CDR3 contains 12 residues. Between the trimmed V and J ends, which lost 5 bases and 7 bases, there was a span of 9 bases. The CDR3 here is CASSGGANEQFF. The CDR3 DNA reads TGTGCCAGCAGTGGGGGGGCGAATGAGCAGTTCTTC.

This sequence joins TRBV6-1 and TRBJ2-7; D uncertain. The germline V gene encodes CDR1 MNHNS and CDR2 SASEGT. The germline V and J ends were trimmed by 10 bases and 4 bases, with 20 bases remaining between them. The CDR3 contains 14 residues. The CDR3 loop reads CATSEVRPVYEQYF. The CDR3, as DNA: TGTGCCACCAGCGAAGTCCGCCCGGTGTACGAGCAGTACTTC.

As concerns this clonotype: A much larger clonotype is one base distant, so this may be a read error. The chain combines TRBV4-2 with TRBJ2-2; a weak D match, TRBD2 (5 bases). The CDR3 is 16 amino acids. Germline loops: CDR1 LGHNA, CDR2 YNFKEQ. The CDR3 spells CASGQELPTNTGELSF. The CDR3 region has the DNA TGTGCCAGCGGCCAAGAACTGCCAACGAACACCGGGGAGCTGTCTTTT.

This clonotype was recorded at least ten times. CDR3 in amino acids: CASSQVADTQYF. CDR3 bases: TGTGCCAGCAGCCAAGTAGCAGATACGCAGTATTTT. The chain carries TRBV14 and TRBJ2-3, with D hard to call. CDR1 SGHDN and CDR2 FVKESK come from the germline V gene. The CDR3 loop spans 12 amino acids. Trimming took 1 base from V and 4 from J, leaving 3 bases between them.

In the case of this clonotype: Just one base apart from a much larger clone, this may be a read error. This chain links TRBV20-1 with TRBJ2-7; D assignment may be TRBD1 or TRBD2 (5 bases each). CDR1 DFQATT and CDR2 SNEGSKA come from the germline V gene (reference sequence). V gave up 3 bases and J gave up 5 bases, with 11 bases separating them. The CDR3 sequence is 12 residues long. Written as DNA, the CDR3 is TGCAGTGCTAGGGGGGTGCGAGACGAGCAGTACTTC. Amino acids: CSARGVRDEQYF.

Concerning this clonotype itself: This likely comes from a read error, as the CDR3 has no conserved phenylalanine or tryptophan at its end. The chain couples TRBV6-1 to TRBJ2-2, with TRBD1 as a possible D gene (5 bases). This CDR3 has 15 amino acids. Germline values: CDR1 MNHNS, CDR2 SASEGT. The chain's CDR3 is CDSTGAASNTGELFS. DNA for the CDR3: TGTGACAGCACAGGCGCAGCATCGAACACCGGGGAGCTGTTTTCT.

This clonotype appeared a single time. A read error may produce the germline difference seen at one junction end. Here the CDR3 DNA reads TGTACCAGCAGCCAAGATAGAGGGCTAACGGGCTTCTCCTACGAGCAGTACTTC. This gives the protein CTSSQDRGLTGFSYEQYF. The rearrangement joins TRBV4-2 to TRBJ2-7; tentative D call: TRBD2 (5 bases). In germline, CDR1 is LGHNA, CDR2 YNFKEQ. The CDR3 spans 18 residues.

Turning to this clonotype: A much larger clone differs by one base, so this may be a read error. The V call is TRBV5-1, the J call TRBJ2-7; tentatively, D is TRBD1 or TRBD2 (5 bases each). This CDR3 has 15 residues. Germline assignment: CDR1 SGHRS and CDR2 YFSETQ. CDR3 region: CANSLGQGVTYEQYF. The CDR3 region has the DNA TGCGCCAACAGCTTGGGGCAGGGAGTTACCTACGAGCAGTACTTC.

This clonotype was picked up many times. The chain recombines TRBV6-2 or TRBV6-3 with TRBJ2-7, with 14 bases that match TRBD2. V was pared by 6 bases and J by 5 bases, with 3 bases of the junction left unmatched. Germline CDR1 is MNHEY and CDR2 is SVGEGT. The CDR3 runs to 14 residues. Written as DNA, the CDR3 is TGTGCCAGCAGCAGACTAGCGGGAGGGGACGAGCAGTACTTC. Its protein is CASSRLAGGDEQYF.

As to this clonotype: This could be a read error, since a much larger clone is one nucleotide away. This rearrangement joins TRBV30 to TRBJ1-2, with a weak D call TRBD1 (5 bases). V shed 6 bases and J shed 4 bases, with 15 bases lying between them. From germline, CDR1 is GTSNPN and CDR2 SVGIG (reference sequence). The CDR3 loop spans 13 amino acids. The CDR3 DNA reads TGTGCCTGCAGATCGACAGCTAGCTATGGCTACACCTTC. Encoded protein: CACRSTASYGYTF.

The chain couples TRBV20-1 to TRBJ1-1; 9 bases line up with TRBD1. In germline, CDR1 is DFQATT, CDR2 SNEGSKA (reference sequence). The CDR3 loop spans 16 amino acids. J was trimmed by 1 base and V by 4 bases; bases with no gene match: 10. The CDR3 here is CSAKLRDREKNTEAFF. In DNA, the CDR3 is TGCAGTGCTAAGCTTCGGGACAGGGAAAAGAACACTGAAGCTTTCTTT.

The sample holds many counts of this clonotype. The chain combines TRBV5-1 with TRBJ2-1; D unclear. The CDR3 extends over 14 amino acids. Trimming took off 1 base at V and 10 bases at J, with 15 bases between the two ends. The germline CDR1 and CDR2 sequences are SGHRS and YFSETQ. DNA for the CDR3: TGCGCCAGCAGCTTGAGCTCCTCCGGAGTGGAGCAGTTCTTC. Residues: CASSLSSSGVEQFF.

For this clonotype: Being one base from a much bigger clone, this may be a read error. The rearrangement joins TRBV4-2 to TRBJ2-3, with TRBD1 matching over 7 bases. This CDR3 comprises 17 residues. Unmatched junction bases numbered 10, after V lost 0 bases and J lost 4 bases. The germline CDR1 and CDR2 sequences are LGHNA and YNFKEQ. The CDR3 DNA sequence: TGTGCCAGCAGCCAAGATGTGGGGGTGCAGGGGGCAGATACGCAGTATTTT. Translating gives CASSQDVGVQGADTQYF.

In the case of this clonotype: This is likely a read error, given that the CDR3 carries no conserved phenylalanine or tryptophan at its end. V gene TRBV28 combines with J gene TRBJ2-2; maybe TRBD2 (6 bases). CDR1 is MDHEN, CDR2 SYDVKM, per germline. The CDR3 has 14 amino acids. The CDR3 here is CASMDGGGTGGLFI. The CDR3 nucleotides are TGTGCCAGCATGGATGGAGGTGGGACCGGGGGGCTGTTTATT.

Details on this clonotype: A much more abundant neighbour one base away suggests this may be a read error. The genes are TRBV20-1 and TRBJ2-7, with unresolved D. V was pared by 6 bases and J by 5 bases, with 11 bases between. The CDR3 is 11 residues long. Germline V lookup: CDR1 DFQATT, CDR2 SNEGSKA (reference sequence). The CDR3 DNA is TGCAGTGCCCCCCCCACCAACGAGCAGTACTTC. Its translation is CSAPPTNEQYF.

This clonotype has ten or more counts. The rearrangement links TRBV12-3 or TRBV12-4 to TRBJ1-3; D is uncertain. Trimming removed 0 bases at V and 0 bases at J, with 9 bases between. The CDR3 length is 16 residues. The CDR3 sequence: CASSLAPAYSGNTIYF. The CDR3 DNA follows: TGTGCCAGCAGTTTAGCCCCAGCCTACTCTGGAAACACCATATATTTT.

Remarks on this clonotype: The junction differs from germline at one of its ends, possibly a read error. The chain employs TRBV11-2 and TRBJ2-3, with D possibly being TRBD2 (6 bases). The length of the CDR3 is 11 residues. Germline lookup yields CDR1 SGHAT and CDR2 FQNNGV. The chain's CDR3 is CARTGTDMQYF. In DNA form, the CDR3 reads TGTGCCCGCACGGGGACTGATATGCAGTATTTT.

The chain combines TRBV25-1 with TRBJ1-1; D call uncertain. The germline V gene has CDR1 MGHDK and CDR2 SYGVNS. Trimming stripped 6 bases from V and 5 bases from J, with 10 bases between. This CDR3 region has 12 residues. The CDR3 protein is CASSLVGTEAFF. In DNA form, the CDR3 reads TGTGCCAGCAGCCTGGTGGGAACTGAAGCTTTCTTT.

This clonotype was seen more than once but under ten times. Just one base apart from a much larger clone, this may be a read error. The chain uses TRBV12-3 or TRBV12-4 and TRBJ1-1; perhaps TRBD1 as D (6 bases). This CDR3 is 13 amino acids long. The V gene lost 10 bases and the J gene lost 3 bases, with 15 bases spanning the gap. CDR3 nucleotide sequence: TGTGCCACCCAGCGGGACATTTACACTGAAGCTTTCTTT. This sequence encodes CATQRDIYTEAFF.

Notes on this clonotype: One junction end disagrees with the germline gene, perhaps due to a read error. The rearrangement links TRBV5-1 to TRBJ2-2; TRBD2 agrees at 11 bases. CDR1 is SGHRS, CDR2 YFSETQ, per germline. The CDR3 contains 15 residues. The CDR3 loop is CANSPTSGRSGELFF. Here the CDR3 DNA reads TGCGCCAACAGCCCTACTAGCGGGAGAAGCGGGGAGCTGTTTTTT.

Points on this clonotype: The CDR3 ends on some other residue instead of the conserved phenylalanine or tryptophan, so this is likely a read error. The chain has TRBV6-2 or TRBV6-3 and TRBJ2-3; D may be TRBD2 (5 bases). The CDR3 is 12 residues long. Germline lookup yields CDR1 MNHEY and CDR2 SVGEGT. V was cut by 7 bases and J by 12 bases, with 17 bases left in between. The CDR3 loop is CASTGVGLCQYS. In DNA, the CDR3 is TGTGCCAGCACCGGGGTGGGTTTATGCCAGTATTCT.

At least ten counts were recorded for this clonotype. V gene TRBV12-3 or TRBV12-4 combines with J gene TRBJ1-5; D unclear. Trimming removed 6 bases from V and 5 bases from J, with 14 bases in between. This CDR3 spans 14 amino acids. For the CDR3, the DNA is TGTGCCAGCAGCCCCGGCGGAACCTATCAGCCCCAGCATTTT. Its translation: CASSPGGTYQPQHF.

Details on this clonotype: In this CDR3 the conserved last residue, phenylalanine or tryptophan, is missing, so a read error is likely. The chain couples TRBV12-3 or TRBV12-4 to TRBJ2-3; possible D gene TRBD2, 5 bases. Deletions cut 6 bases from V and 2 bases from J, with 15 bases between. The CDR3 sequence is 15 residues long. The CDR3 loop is CASSFSSPTTDTQYY. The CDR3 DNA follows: TGTGCCAGCAGCTTTTCTAGCCCGACCACAGATACGCAGTATTAT.

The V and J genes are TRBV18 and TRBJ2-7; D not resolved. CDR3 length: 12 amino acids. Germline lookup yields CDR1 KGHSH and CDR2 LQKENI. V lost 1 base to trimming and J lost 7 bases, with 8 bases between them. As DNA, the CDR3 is TGTGCCAGCTCACCACAGAGTTGGGAGCAGTACTTC. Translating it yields CASSPQSWEQYF.